The T cell receptor (beta chain) under discussion was sequenced for a study of blood T cells in healthy people across ages (dated by TCRdb to the mid-2010s). Concerning the study at large: In model experiments, roughly one uniquely barcoded TCR beta cDNA molecule per two T cells was captured by template switching. To avoid experimental bias, donors of different ages were spread randomly across the sequencing lanes. The study analyzed two additional independent replicas of 1 million unique cDNA reads from the same blood draw for two donors, one aged 18 to 30 and one aged 80 or older. The donors were split into four age groups: young (average 16 years), middle-aged (nearly 40), aged (more than 60) and long-lived (under 85). Using deep sequencing normalized with unique cDNA molecular identifiers, the study measured how TCR beta repertoire diversity changes with age.

Study-wide findings and limitations: A strong correlation was found between observed TCR beta diversity and the percentage of naive T cells measured by flow cytometry. Bulk unsorted PBMC profiling prevented conclusive comparison of naive and antigen-experienced compartments. The CMV infection status of donors was not known, potentially confounding age-related changes in expanded clonotypes. Estimates of total diversity based on one million sequenced T cells were regarded as lower bounds and as underestimates. Observed TCR beta diversity per million T cells fell roughly linearly with age, and a significant reduction was already apparent by age approximately 41. Compared with the aged group, the long-lived group had more naive CD4+ T cells, fewer expanded clones and increased TCR diversity, a pattern suggesting age selection.

The donors were under 40 Caucasian individuals from Russia, aged roughly 6 to 100 years, who were systemically healthy. Each donor gave ten milliliters of peripheral blood, collected into EDTA-treated Vacutainer tubes. Ficoll-Paque density-gradient centrifugation was used to isolate PBMCs, with at least 7 million obtained per sample. Total RNA was extracted from PBMCs with Trizol reagent, with at least 6 micrograms obtained per sample. For every donor, an aliquot of PBMCs went through flow cytometry to measure the percentages of naive CD45RAhigh/CD27high T cells. V loses 6 bases of germline sequence and J loses 6 bases, and the interval between the two ends is 21 bases. Reading the germline V gene gives CDR1 SNHLY and CDR2 FYNNEI. Reading from cysteine to phenylalanine, the CDR3 counts 15 amino acids. The only DNA kept is the CDR3, 45 bases in frame from the first base. A note on this clonotype: Which antigen it targets is not known. Base qualities were left out, and no much larger clone turns up one base away.

The library was made by 5' RACE. For sequencing, an Illumina HiSeq 2500 was employed. The second PCR ran for about 7 to 11 cycles and used a J-beta primer mix along with a sample-barcoded 5' primer. A template-switch 5' adaptor carrying 12 random nucleotides introduced a unique molecular identifier onto each TCR beta cDNA molecule. At least 3 million CDR3-containing paired-end reads were obtained from each sample. All of the RNA was converted into first-strand cDNA using the Mint cDNA synthesis kit, with a TRBC-specific oligonucleotide serving as the primer. Following uracil-DNA glycosylase treatment, a first 18-cycle PCR with universal primers M1SS and BC2_uni_R was performed on all cDNA. Concerning the study's data processing: For normalization, 1 million high-quality reads, each with a distinct molecular identifier, were randomly selected from each sample. Reads sharing molecular identifiers were discarded rather than binned into consensus sequences. CDR3 identification, clonotype clustering and error correction used MiTCR with a Q25 quality threshold and the strictest error-elimination algorithm. A nonparametric unseen species model using Euler transformation provided a lower-bound estimate of total TCR beta diversity. Starting from the raw public reads, TCRdb applied fastp trimming at Q25, assembled clones with MiXCR and retained in-frame beta chains. Every CDR3 protein is listed once, alongside the most common genes and DNA of its rows. TCRdb, not the original authors, processed these V and J calls. The sample profile shows fewer than 1.5 million distinct CDR3 sequences; roughly 40% of them were found once. Approximately 7.9% of the sample is in the top ten clones.

The source material was blood. This TCR was recovered from a woman under 30 in good health. The chain is encoded by TRBV2 joined to TRBJ2-7; TRBD2 is perhaps the D gene, given 5 matching bases. Here the CDR3 is given as CASRGLETIDCEQYF. The DNA sequence reads TGTGCCAGCAGAGGGTTGGAGACTATAGACTGCGAGCAGTACTTC. Reference TRBV2 and TRBJ2-7 genes cover what lies past the CDR3, so the full variable domain is EPEVTQTPSHQVTQMGQEVILRCVPISNHLYFYWYRQILGQKVEFLVSFYNNEISEKSEIFDDQFSVERPDGSNFTLKIRSTKLEDSAMYFCASRGLETIDCEQYFGPGTRLTVT.